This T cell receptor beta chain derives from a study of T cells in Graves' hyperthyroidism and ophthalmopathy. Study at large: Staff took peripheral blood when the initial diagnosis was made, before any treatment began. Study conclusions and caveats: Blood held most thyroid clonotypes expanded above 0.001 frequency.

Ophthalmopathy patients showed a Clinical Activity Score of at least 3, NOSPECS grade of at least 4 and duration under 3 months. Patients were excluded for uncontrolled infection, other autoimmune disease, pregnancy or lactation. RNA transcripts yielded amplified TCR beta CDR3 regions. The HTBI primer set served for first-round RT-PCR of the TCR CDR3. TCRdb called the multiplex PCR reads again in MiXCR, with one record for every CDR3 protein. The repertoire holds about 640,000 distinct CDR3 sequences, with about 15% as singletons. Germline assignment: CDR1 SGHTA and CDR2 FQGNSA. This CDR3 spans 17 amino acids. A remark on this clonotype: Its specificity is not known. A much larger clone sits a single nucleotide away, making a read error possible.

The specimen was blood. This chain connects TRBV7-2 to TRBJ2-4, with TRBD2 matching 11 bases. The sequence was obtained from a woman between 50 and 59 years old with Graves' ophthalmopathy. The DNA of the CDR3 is TGTGTCAGCAGCTTTACGTCTAGCGGGAGGGCCAAAAACATTCAGTACTTC. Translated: CVSSFTSSGRAKNIQYF. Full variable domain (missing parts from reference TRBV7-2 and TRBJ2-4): GAGVSQSPSNKVTEKGKDVELRCDPISGHTALYWYRQSLGQGLEFLIYFQGNSAPDKSGLPSDRFSAERTGGSVSTLTIQRTQQEDSAVYLCVSSFTSSGRAKNIQYFGAGTRLSVL.